This T cell receptor beta chain is from a study of blood T cells in healthy people across ages. Study outcomes and limitations: Roughly linear age-related decline in beta diversity appeared, significant by age around 36.

The CDR3 sequence is 18 residues long. A second PCR of roughly 7 to 11 cycles used a sample-barcoded 5' primer and a J-beta primer mix. Researchers report that a template-switch adaptor with 12 random nucleotides tagged each cDNA molecule. One entry per CDR3 protein, called by TCRdb with MiXCR from the 5' RACE reads. Among around 900,000 distinct CDR3 sequences listed, roughly 47% were seen once. Turning to this clonotype: What it binds is not known.

The chain has TRBV21-1 and TRBJ2-1; the DNA was not used to check the table's D call, TRBD2. TRBV21-1 constitutes a pseudogene. Sample: blood. The receptor comes from a woman aged 55-75 years in good health. CDR3 sequence reads: CASSKAGTSGRANNEQFF. Here the CDR3 DNA reads TGTGCCAGCAGCAAAGCCGGGACTAGCGGGAGGGCCAATAATGAGCAGTTCTTC.